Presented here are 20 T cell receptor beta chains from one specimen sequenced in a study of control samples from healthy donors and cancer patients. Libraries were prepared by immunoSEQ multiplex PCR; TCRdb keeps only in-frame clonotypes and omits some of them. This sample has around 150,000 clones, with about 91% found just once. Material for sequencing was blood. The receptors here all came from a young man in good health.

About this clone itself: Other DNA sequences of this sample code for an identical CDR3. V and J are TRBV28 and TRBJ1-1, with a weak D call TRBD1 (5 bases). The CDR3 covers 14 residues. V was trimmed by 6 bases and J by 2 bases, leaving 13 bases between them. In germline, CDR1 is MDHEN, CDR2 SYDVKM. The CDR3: CASSSGGGNTEAFF. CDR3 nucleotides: TGTGCCAGCAGCTCTGGGGGGGGTAACACTGAAGCTTTCTTT.

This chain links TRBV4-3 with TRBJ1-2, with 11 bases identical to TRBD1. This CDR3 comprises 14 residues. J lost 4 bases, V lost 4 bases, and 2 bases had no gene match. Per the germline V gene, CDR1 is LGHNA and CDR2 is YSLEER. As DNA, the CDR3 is TGCGCCAGCAGCCCCGGGACAGGGGGCTATGGCTACACCTTC. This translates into CASSPGTGGYGYTF.

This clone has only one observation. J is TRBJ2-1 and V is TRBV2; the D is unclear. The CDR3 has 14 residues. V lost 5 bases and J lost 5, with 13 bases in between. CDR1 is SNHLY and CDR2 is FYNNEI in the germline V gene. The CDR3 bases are TGTGCCAGCAGTTCCCGCGACGGTGACAATGAGCAGTTCTTC. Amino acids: CASSSRDGDNEQFF.

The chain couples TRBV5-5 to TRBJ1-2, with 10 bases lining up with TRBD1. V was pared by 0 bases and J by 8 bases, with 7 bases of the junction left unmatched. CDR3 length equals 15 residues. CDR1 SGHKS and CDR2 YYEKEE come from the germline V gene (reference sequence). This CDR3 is CASSLGPGQGGGYTF. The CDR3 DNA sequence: TGTGCCAGCAGCTTGGGGCCAGGACAGGGGGGCGGCTACACCTTC.

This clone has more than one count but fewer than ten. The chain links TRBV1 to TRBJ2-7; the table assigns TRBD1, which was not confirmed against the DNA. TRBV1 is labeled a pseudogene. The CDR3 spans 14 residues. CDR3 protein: CTSSRPPRTYEQYF. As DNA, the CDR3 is TGCACCAGCAGTCGGCCGCCCAGGACCTACGAGCAGTACTTC.

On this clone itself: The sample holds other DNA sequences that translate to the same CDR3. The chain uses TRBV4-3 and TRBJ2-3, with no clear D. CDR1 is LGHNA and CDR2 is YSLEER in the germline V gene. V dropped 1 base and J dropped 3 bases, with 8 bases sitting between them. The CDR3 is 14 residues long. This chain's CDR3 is CASSQGGRTDTQYF. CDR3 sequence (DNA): TGCGCCAGCAGCCAAGGGGGTCGGACAGATACGCAGTATTTT.

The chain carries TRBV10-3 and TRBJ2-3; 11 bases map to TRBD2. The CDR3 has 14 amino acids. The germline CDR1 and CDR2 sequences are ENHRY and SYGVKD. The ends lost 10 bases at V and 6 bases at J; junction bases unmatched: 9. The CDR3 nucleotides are TGTGCCACCGGGAGTAGCGGGGGGGCCGATACGCAGTATTTT. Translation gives CATGSSGGADTQYF.

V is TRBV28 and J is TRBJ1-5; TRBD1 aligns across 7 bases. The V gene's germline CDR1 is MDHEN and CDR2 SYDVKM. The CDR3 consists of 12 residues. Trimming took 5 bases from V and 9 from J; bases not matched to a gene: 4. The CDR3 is CASSPGGRPQHF. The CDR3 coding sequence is TGTGCCAGCAGTCCAGGGGGTCGGCCCCAGCATTTT. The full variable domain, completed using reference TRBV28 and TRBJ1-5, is DVKVTQSSRYLVKRTGEKVFLECVQDMDHENMFWYRQDPGLGLRLIYFSYDVKMKEKGDIPEGYSVSREKKERFSLILESASTNQTSMYLCASSPGGRPQHFGDGTRLSIL.

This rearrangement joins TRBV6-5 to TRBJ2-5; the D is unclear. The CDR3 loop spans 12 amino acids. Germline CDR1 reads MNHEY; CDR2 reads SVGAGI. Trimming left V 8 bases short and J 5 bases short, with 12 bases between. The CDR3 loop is CASGRHGETQYF. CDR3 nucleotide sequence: TGTGCCAGCGGACGGCACGGGGAGACCCAGTACTTC.

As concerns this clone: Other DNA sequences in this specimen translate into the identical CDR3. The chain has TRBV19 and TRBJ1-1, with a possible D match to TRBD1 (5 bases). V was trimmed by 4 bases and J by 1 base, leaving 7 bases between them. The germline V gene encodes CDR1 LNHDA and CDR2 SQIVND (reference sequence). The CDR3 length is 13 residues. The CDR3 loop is CASSTGGNTEAFF. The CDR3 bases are TGTGCCAGTAGTACCGGGGGGAACACTGAAGCTTTCTTT.

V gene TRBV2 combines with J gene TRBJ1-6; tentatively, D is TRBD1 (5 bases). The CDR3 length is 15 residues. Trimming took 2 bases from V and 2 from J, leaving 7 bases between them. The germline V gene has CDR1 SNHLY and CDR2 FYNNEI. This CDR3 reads CASSELDTYNSPLHF. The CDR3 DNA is TGTGCCAGCAGTGAACTGGACACCTATAATTCACCCCTCCACTTT. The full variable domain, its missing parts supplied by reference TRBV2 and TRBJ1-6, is EPEVTQTPSHQVTQMGQEVILRCVPISNHLYFYWYRQILGQKVEFLVSFYNNEISEKSEIFDDQFSVERPDGSNFTLKIRSTKLEDSAMYFCASSELDTYNSPLHFGNGTRLTVT.

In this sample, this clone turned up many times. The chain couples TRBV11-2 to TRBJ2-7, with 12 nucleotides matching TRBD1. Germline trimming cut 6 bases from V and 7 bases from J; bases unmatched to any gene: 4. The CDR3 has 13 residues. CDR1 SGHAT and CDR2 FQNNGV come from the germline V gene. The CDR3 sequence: CASSRDRGREQYF. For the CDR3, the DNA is TGTGCCAGCAGTCGGGACAGGGGGCGGGAGCAGTACTTC.

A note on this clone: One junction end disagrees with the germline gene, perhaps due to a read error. CDR3: CASSLGTSGGDEQFF. The CDR3 region has the DNA TGTGCTAGCAGCTTAGGGACTAGCGGGGGCGATGAGCAGTTCTTC. The chain recombines TRBV7-7 with TRBJ2-1; 14 positions agree with TRBD2. The length of the CDR3 is 15 residues. In germline, CDR1 is SSHAT, CDR2 FNYEAQ (reference sequence).

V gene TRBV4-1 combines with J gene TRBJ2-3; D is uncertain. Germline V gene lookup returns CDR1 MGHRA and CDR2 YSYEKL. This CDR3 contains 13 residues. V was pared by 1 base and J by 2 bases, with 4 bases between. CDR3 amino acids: CASSQASTDTQYF. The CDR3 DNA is TGCGCCAGCAGCCAAGCTTCCACAGATACGCAGTATTTT.

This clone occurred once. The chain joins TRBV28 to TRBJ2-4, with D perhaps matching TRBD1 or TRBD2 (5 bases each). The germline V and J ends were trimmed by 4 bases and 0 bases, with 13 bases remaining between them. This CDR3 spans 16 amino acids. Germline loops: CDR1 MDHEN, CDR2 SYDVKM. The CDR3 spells CASSSIPGTAKNIQYF. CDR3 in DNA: TGTGCCAGCAGTTCAATCCCCGGGACAGCCAAAAACATTCAGTACTTC.

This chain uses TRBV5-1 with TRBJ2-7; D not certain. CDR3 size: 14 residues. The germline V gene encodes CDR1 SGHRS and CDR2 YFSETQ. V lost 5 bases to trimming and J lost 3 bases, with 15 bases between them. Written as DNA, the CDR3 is TGCGCCAGCAGTACCGGTGACAAAGACTACGAGCAGTACTTC. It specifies CASSTGDKDYEQYF.

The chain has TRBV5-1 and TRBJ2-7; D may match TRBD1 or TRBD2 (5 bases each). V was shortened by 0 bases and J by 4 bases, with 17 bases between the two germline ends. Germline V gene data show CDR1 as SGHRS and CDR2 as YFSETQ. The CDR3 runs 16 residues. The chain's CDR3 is CASSLAAGTKKYEQYF. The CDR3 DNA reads TGCGCCAGCAGCTTGGCTGCCGGGACCAAAAAATACGAGCAGTACTTC.

CDR3 sequence (DNA): TGTGCCAGCAGCCAAGTTTTTTGGGAAGAGGGTGAAAAACTGTTTTTT. Its translation: CASSQVFWEEGEKLFF. The chain carries TRBV3-1 (or the pseudogene TRBV3-2) and TRBJ1-4; D ambiguous. Germline V gene sequence: CDR1 LGHDT, CDR2 YNNKEL (reference sequence). This CDR3 contains 16 residues. Deletions cut 1 base from V and 7 bases from J, with 16 bases between.

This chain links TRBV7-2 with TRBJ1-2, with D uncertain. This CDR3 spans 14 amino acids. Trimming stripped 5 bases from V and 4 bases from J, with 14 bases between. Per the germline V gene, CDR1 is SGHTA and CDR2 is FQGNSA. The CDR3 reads CASSPEGIIYGYTF. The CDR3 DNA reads TGTGCCAGCAGCCCGGAAGGGATAATCTATGGCTACACCTTC.

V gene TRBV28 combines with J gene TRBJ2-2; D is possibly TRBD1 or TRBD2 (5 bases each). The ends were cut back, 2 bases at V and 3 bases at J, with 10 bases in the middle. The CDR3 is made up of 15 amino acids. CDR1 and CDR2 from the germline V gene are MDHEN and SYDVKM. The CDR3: CASSLGGTDTGELFF. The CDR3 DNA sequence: TGTGCCAGCAGTTTAGGGGGAACGGACACCGGGGAGCTGTTTTTT.